The 20 T cell receptor beta chains below all came from one sample that was sequenced in a study of T cell responses to AZD1222 COVID-19 vaccine. Libraries were prepared by immunoSEQ multiplex PCR; TCRdb keeps only in-frame clonotypes and omits some of them. The table includes 130,000 or so clones, roughly 90% detected once. The sequenced sample was peripheral blood, obtained 28 days after the second AZD1222 dose. These receptors all come from an adult who received the AZD1222 COVID-19 vaccine.

This chain uses TRBV11-2 with TRBJ2-2; TRBD2 agrees at 7 bases. The CDR3 spans 14 residues. Trimming cost V 6 bases and J 4 bases; bases outside gene matches: 5. Germline V gene data show CDR1 as SGHAT and CDR2 as FQNNGV. The CDR3 DNA reads as TGTGCCAGCAGTCCCACTAGCGTCACCGGGGAGCTGTTTTTT. The encoded protein is CASSPTSVTGELFF.

The chain links TRBV7-9 to TRBJ2-5; 11 nucleotides line up with TRBD1. The germline V gene encodes CDR1 SEHNR and CDR2 FQNEAQ (reference sequence). There are 16 residues in the CDR3. The V gene end was trimmed by 9 bases and the J gene end by 5 bases; junction bases not matched to a gene: 14. As DNA, the CDR3 is TGTGCCAGTGGACCCAGGGACAGGGGGAGGAGGGAGACCCAGTACTTC. Its protein is CASGPRDRGRRETQYF. Combining the CDR3 with reference TRBV7-9 and TRBJ2-5 gives the whole variable domain DTGVSQNPRHKITKRGQNVTFRCDPISEHNRLYWYRQTLGQGPEFLTYFQNEAQLEKSRLLSDRFSAERPKGSFSTLEIQRTEQGDSAMYLCASGPRDRGRRETQYFGPGTRLLVL.

This clone was seen a few times. The chain joins TRBV6-1 to TRBJ1-3; 7 bases fit TRBD1. The CDR3 is 15 amino acids. J gave up 2 bases and V 3 bases, and 4 bases lay outside the gene matches. Germline CDR1 is MNHNS and CDR2 is SASEGT. The CDR3 coding sequence is TGTGCCAGCAGTGAGGCAGGGGGACCTGGAAACACCATATATTTT. Protein: CASSEAGGPGNTIYF.

The count of this clone is one. The chain couples TRBV5-4 to TRBJ2-2; D ambiguous. CDR3 length equals 15 residues. Trimming left V 3 bases short and J 0 bases short, with 9 bases between. From germline, CDR1 is SGHNT and CDR2 YYREEE (reference sequence). CDR3 in amino acids: CASSWARANTGELFF. CDR3 coding DNA: TGTGCCAGCAGCTGGGCCAGAGCGAACACCGGGGAGCTGTTTTTT.

V usage is TRBV4-2 and J usage is TRBJ2-5, with 12 positions matching TRBD2. The CDR3 covers 17 residues. V lost 3 bases to trimming and J lost 5 bases; unmatched junction nucleotides: 10. Germline-derived CDR1 and CDR2 are LGHNA and YNFKEQ. The CDR3 DNA is TGTGCCAGCAGCCACCTGCCTTCTAGCGGGAGGGCTGAGACCCAGTACTTC. Translation: CASSHLPSSGRAETQYF.

This clone showed up just a few times. This chain connects TRBV4-2 to TRBJ1-5; D gene ambiguous. V lost 0 bases and J 6 bases, leaving 12 bases between the germline ends. The CDR3 extends over 15 amino acids. Looked up from germline, CDR1 is LGHNA and CDR2 is YNFKEQ. The CDR3 loop is CASSQEIGPGQPQHF. Here the CDR3 DNA reads TGTGCCAGCAGCCAAGAAATAGGTCCCGGTCAGCCCCAGCATTTT.

This chain uses TRBV25-1 with TRBJ1-1; TRBD1 matches at 7 bases. The junction had 10 bases not matched to a gene; V was cut back by 6 bases and J by 6 bases. This CDR3 has 14 residues. CDR1 and CDR2 from the germline V gene are MGHDK and SYGVNS. The CDR3 is CASRGTGAVAEAFF. CDR3 DNA sequence: TGTGCCAGCAGGGGTACAGGGGCGGTGGCTGAAGCTTTCTTT.

This chain uses TRBV4-1 with TRBJ1-4; no clear D gene. The CDR3 length is 15 residues. Germline V lookup: CDR1 MGHRA, CDR2 YSYEKL. Trimming took 0 bases from V and 4 from J, leaving 9 bases between them. CDR3 nucleotide sequence: TGCGCCAGCAGCCAAGAAGTTACGGTTAATGAAAAACTGTTTTTT. As protein: CASSQEVTVNEKLFF.

The chain links TRBV5-6 to TRBJ1-4; 7 bases are shared with TRBD1. The CDR3 has 14 amino acids. The trim removed 6 bases at V and 8 bases at J, leaving 10 bases unmatched. Per the germline V gene, CDR1 is SGHDT and CDR2 is YYEEEE. Here the CDR3 reads CASNPRGGDEKLFF. The CDR3 DNA sequence: TGTGCCAGCAACCCCAGGGGGGGTGACGAAAAACTGTTTTTT. The variable domain in full, with the rest retrieved from reference TRBV5-6 and TRBJ1-4, is DAGVTQSPTHLIKTRGQQVTLRCSPKSGHDTVSWYQQALGQGPQFIFQYYEEEERQRGNFPDRFSGHQFPNYSSELNVNALLLGDSALYLCASNPRGGDEKLFFGSGTQLSVL.

This chain uses TRBV7-6 with TRBJ1-1; TRBD1 aligns across 8 bases. The CDR3 sequence is 16 residues long. The V gene's germline CDR1 is SGHVS and CDR2 FNYEAQ. Unmatched junction bases numbered 10, after V lost 3 bases and J lost 4 bases. The CDR3 is CASSFLTGDLGTEAFF. DNA for the CDR3: TGTGCCAGCAGCTTTCTGACAGGGGATTTGGGCACTGAAGCTTTCTTT. The full variable domain, completed using reference TRBV7-6 and TRBJ1-1, is GAGVSQSPRYKVTKRGQDVALRCDPISGHVSLYWYRQALGQGPEFLTYFNYEAQQDKSGLPNDRFSAERPEGSISTLTIQRTEQRDSAMYRCASSFLTGDLGTEAFFGQGTRLTVV.

The chain joins TRBV19 to TRBJ1-2; D is unclear. The CDR3 runs to 13 residues. V lost 1 base, J lost 2 bases, and 5 bases lay in between. CDR1 and CDR2 (germline): LNHDA, SQIVND (reference sequence). Here the CDR3 DNA reads TGTGCCAGTAGTATAGTGGAAAACTATGGCTACACCTTC. Protein sequence: CASSIVENYGYTF. The whole variable domain, filled in from reference TRBV19 and TRBJ1-2, reads DGGITQSPKYLFRKEGQNVTLSCEQNLNHDAMYWYRQDPGQGLRLIYYSQIVNDFQKGDIAEGYSVSREKKESFPLTVTSAQKNPTAFYLCASSIVENYGYTFGSGTRLTVV.

This chain links TRBV11-2 with TRBJ1-6; no definite D call. This CDR3 is built from 14 residues. Looked up from germline, CDR1 is SGHAT and CDR2 is FQNNGV. Deletions cut 6 bases from V and 2 bases from J, with 8 bases between. Here the CDR3 DNA reads TGTGCCAGCAGGTCCAGCCCCTATAATTCACCCCTCCACTTT. This codes for CASRSSPYNSPLHF.

This clone has just one count. The rearrangement joins TRBV19 to TRBJ2-5; 8 bases fit TRBD1. Germline V gene lookup returns CDR1 LNHDA and CDR2 SQIVND (reference sequence). V was pared by 6 bases and J by 4 bases, with 7 bases of the junction left unmatched. CDR3 size: 14 residues. This CDR3 is CASRPRGLGETQYF. The DNA for the CDR3 is TGTGCCAGTAGACCCAGGGGGCTGGGAGAGACCCAGTACTTC.

The genes are TRBV11-2 and TRBJ1-6; D is unclear. CDR1 and CDR2 from the germline V gene are SGHAT and FQNNGV. The germline V and J ends were trimmed by 5 bases and 8 bases, with 16 bases remaining between them. The CDR3 is 15 residues long. Here the CDR3 DNA reads TGTGCCAGCAGCCCGCTGGCAGGACTGCATTCACCCCTCCACTTT. Translation: CASSPLAGLHSPLHF.

This chain links TRBV9 with TRBJ1-4, with a possible D match to TRBD1 (5 bases). The CDR3 length is 15 residues. Germline CDR1 and CDR2: SGDLS and YYNGEE. The V end lost 5 bases, the J end lost 8 bases, and 19 bases lay between the germline ends. CDR3 sequence reads: CASSERGAEGEKLFF. In DNA form, the CDR3 reads TGTGCCAGCAGTGAACGAGGGGCGGAAGGGGAAAAACTGTTTTTT.

The genes are TRBV19 and TRBJ2-1; 10 bases align to TRBD2. The CDR3 has 16 residues. J lost 7 bases, V lost 3 bases, and 9 bases had no gene match. CDR1 and CDR2 (germline): LNHDA, SQIVND (reference sequence). The CDR3 DNA reads as TGTGCCAGTAGTATCGGAGAAGCGGGGGGGCCGAATGAGCAGTTCTTC. This encodes CASSIGEAGGPNEQFF. Looking up the rest from reference TRBV19 and TRBJ2-1 gives the full variable domain: DGGITQSPKYLFRKEGQNVTLSCEQNLNHDAMYWYRQDPGQGLRLIYYSQIVNDFQKGDIAEGYSVSREKKESFPLTVTSAQKNPTAFYLCASSIGEAGGPNEQFFGPGTRLTVL.

Comment on this clone: Other DNA sequences in this sample translate to the same CDR3. The chain combines TRBV30 with TRBJ1-2, with a weak D call TRBD1 (6 bases). Trimming removed 1 base from V and 2 bases from J, with 8 bases in between. CDR1 and CDR2 from the germline V gene are GTSNPN and SVGIG (reference sequence). The CDR3 sequence is 13 residues long. The CDR3 protein is CAWSGGGNYGYTF. CDR3 nucleotide sequence: TGTGCCTGGAGTGGAGGGGGGAACTATGGCTACACCTTC.

This chain uses TRBV5-1 with TRBJ1-5, with D possibly TRBD1 on 6 matching bases. The length of the CDR3 is 14 residues. With 0 bases removed from V and 7 bases from J, the gap between germline ends came to 11 bases. The germline V gene encodes CDR1 SGHRS and CDR2 YFSETQ. The CDR3 nucleotides are TGCGCCAGCAGCTTGGCCTTGGGGGGCCAGCCCCAGCATTTT. It is translated as CASSLALGGQPQHF.

The chain uses TRBV15 and TRBJ1-2; no clear D gene. V lost 0 bases to trimming and J lost 2 bases, with 7 bases between them. The CDR3 is made up of 14 amino acids. Germline CDR1 is LNHNV and CDR2 is YYDKDF (reference sequence). The CDR3 nucleotides read TGTGCCACCAGCAGAGACAGTGCAAACTATGGCTACACCTTC. Translating gives CATSRDSANYGYTF.

CDR3 sequence: CASSLYRMNQPQHF. The DNA for the CDR3 is TGTGCCAGCAGTTTATACAGGATGAATCAGCCCCAGCATTTT. The chain carries TRBV28 and TRBJ1-5, with a tentative D call TRBD1 (5 bases). Deletions cut 1 base from V and 4 bases from J, with 8 bases between. Germline V gives CDR1 MDHEN, CDR2 SYDVKM. CDR3 length equals 14 residues. The full variable domain, its missing parts supplied by reference TRBV28 and TRBJ1-5, is DVKVTQSSRYLVKRTGEKVFLECVQDMDHENMFWYRQDPGLGLRLIYFSYDVKMKEKGDIPEGYSVSREKKERFSLILESASTNQTSMYLCASSLYRMNQPQHFGDGTRLSIL.